This entry describes one TCR beta chain. Sequenced by immunoSEQ multiplex PCR; TCRdb stores in-frame clones only, minus some. The data contain roughly 42,000 clones, about 89% of them singletons. The record originates from a study of OX40 agonist ivuxolimab in advanced cancers. The wider study: Antecedent anti-PD-1, anti-PD-L1 or anti-CTLA-4 therapy was permissible, with approximately 44% having received some.

Blood got drawn at baseline, again on cycle 4 day 1, and then on cycle 7 day 1. The sample was CD4+ or CD8+ T cells sorted from blood, taken in a trial of the OX40 agonist ivuxolimab. This sequence originates from an adult with an advanced solid tumor such as melanoma, head and neck, liver or kidney cancer.

The CDR3 spells CASLPDGYNSPLHF. The DNA for the CDR3 is TGTGCCAGCTTGCCGGACGGATATAATTCACCCCTCCACTTT. V is TRBV2 and J is TRBJ1-6; D not certain. Germline lookup yields CDR1 SNHLY and CDR2 FYNNEI. The CDR3 length is 14 residues. V dropped 8 bases and J dropped 4 bases, with 12 bases sitting between them. Based on the CDR3 plus reference TRBV2 and TRBJ1-6, the full variable domain is EPEVTQTPSHQVTQMGQEVILRCVPISNHLYFYWYRQILGQKVEFLVSFYNNEISEKSEIFDDQFSVERPDGSNFTLKIRSTKLEDSAMYFCASLPDGYNSPLHFGNGTRLTVT.